The rows below give T cell receptor beta chains drawn from one sample of a study of cytomegalovirus exposure and HLA in healthy donors. Assay: immunoSEQ multiplex PCR; the TCRdb copy retains only in-frame clones and omits some. The data contain 150,000 to 200,000 clones, around 75% of them singletons. Sequencing was done on a sample of PBMCs. All receptors come from a woman in her 30s in good health and CMV-seropositive. Each CDR3 is given with its conserved first and last residue. The D gene is left open where the match is weak. Rows may omit the clone size; those that give it use once, few, many or a size class.

j_call,d_call,v_call,clone_size,cdr3_nt,cdr3_aa
TRBJ2-7,NA,TRBV7-3,NA,TGTGCCAGCAGCCACGGCGGCCACGAGCAGTACTTC,CASSHGGHEQYF
TRBJ2-2,NA,TRBV7-3,NA,TGTGCCAGCAGCCTGGGACTGAGAAGCGGCGGGGAGCTGTTTTTT,CASSLGLRSGGELFF
TRBJ1-4,NA,TRBV5-1,few,TGCGCCAGCAGCTTGGCGTTAACTAATGAAAAACTGTTTTTT,CASSLALTNEKLFF
TRBJ2-2,TRBD2,TRBV7-6,NA,TGTGCCAGCAGCTTCGGCGGGAGGGTAGGGGAGCTGTTTTTT,CASSFGGRVGELFF
TRBJ1-3,NA,TRBV5-1,once,TGCGCCAGCAGCTTGGATCACTCTGGAAACACCATATATTTT,CASSLDHSGNTIYF
TRBJ1-1,TRBD1,TRBV6-5,NA,TGTGCCAGCAGTCAACCCGGGACAGCTGAAGCTTTCTTT,CASSQPGTAEAFF
TRBJ2-7,NA,TRBV21-1,NA,TGTGCCAGCAGTTTTTTGGCCCGTCCCTACGAGCAGTACTTC,CASSFLARPYEQYF
TRBJ2-1,TRBD2,TRBV2,few,TGTGCCAGCAGTGACCCGCTAGCGGGAGTACGTTATGAGCAGTTCTTC,CASSDPLAGVRYEQFF
TRBJ1-5,TRBD1,TRBV7-2,NA,TGTGCCAGCAGCTTAAACGGGGCAGGGGGTCAGCCCCAGCATTTT,CASSLNGAGGQPQHF
TRBJ2-3,TRBD1,TRBV19,few,TGTGCCAGTAGTGCAGGACAGGCGTCCGATACGCAGTATTTT,CASSAGQASDTQYF
TRBJ1-1,TRBD1,TRBV6-1,NA,TGTGCCAGCAGTAGACCGGGACAGGGCCACGCTGAAGCTTTCTTT,CASSRPGQGHAEAFF
TRBJ1-2,TRBD1,TRBV6-5,NA,TGTGCCAGCAGTTCGACAGGGGAAAGGGGCTACACCTTC,CASSSTGERGYTF
TRBJ2-2,NA,TRBV21-1,NA,TGTGCCAGCACAATAGGGGGAGGGCAAGTGTGCGCCGGGGAGCTGTTTTTT,CASTIGGGQVCAGELFF
TRBJ1-2,NA,TRBV4-2,NA,TGTGCCAGCAGCCTGGCAGGGGATGGGAACTATGGCTACACCTTC,CASSLAGDGNYGYTF
TRBJ2-3,TRBD2,TRBV7-9,few,TGTGCCAGCAGCCTCGGACTAGCGGGGAGCACAGATACGCAGTATTTT,CASSLGLAGSTDTQYF
TRBJ2-5,NA,TRBV11-3,NA,TGTGCCAGCAGCTTAGGCGGGGCGTACCAAGAGACCCAGTACTTC,CASSLGGAYQETQYF
TRBJ1-1,NA,TRBV7-2,NA,TGTGCCAGCAGCTTAGGGGGCAAGAACACTGAAGCTTTCTTT,CASSLGGKNTEAFF
TRBJ1-5,NA,TRBV7-9,once,TGTGCCAGCAGCTTTCTTTTTCAGCCCCAGCATTTT,CASSFLFQPQHF
TRBJ2-7,TRBD2,TRBV10-1,NA,TGCGCCAGCAGTGAAGGGACTAGCGGGGGCCCCTACGAGCAGTACTTC,CASSEGTSGGPYEQYF